The clone carrying this TCR beta chain has only a few counts. TCRdb processed the 5' RACE reads anew with MiXCR; each CDR3 protein has one entry. The table lists about 350,000 distinct CDR3 sequences, over 4% of them singletons, with approximately 23% in the top ten. This sample stems from a study of T cells after yellow fever vaccination. Germline assignment: CDR1 LNHDA and CDR2 SQIVND (reference sequence). The CDR3 consists of 13 residues. The germline V and J ends were trimmed by 4 bases and 2 bases, with 8 bases remaining between them. The chain has TRBV19 and TRBJ2-5; D call uncertain. The specimen was PBMCs, collected 5 days after the yellow fever booster vaccination. This TCR was recovered from a man between 18 and 29 years old who received the YFV17D yellow fever vaccine. The CDR3 here is CASSTRTQETQYF. As DNA, the CDR3 is TGTGCCAGTAGTACCCGGACGCAAGAGACCCAGTACTTC.